Below are 31 T cell receptor beta chains sequenced from a single sample in a study of shared clonotypes between healthy human individuals (TCRdb year 2020). Library preparation was by the immunoSEQ multiplex PCR assay. Not all clones reach the TCRdb copy of this immuneACCESS table, which keeps in-frame sequences only. Checked studies attribute under half of the gap to unresolved V genes and leave the rest unexplained. The sample table contains about 470,000 clones; only one count was recorded for around 79% of them. Together, the top ten hold less than 15% of the sample. Source material: PBMCs. These receptors originate from a middle-aged woman in good health. Some clones in this sample may be carry-over from other donors' samples.

The J gene is TRBJ2-7, the V gene TRBV5-1, with D tentatively TRBD1 (5 bases). CDR1 is SGHRS, CDR2 YFSETQ, per germline. The CDR3 covers 14 residues. With 0 bases removed from V and 0 bases from J, the gap between germline ends came to 7 bases. CDR3 amino acids: CASSLAQVSYEQYF. Written as DNA, the CDR3 is TGCGCCAGCAGCTTGGCACAGGTCTCCTACGAGCAGTACTTC.

For this clone: Other DNA sequences in the sample encode the same CDR3. This sequence joins TRBV7-9 and TRBJ2-5; D uncertain. The CDR3 loop spans 13 amino acids. The V end was cut by 1 base, the J end by 5 bases, with 8 bases between. Germline values: CDR1 SEHNR, CDR2 FQNEAQ (reference sequence). The CDR3 sequence is CASSLGVAETQYF. CDR3 DNA: TGTGCCAGCAGCTTAGGGGTTGCGGAGACCCAGTACTTC. Full variable domain (missing parts from reference TRBV7-9 and TRBJ2-5): DTGVSQNPRHKITKRGQNVTFRCDPISEHNRLYWYRQTLGQGPEFLTYFQNEAQLEKSRLLSDRFSAERPKGSFSTLEIQRTEQGDSAMYLCASSLGVAETQYFGPGTRLLVL.

V usage is TRBV25-1 and J usage is TRBJ2-1, with 7 bases aligning to TRBD2. The CDR3 has 17 residues. Trimming removed 1 base from V and 0 bases from J; junction bases left unmatched: 6. CDR1 and CDR2 from the germline V gene are MGHDK and SYGVNS. In nucleotides, the CDR3 is TGTGCCAGCAGTGAATCCCCCTCTAGCGGCTCCTACAATGAGCAGTTCTTC. Protein product: CASSESPSSGSYNEQFF.

The chain carries TRBV4-2 and TRBJ2-7; D gene ambiguous. Germline V CDR1 and CDR2: LGHNA, YNFKEQ. The CDR3 spans 15 residues. Deletions cut 2 bases from V and 2 bases from J, with 13 bases between. For the CDR3, the DNA is TGTGCCAGCAGCCAACAAGGCCAGGTAACCTACGAGCAGTACTTC. Protein: CASSQQGQVTYEQYF.

The J gene is TRBJ1-5, the V gene TRBV2, with 7 bases fitting TRBD1. The CDR3 has 14 residues. V lost 6 bases, J lost 7 bases, and 9 bases stayed unmatched. Germline values: CDR1 SNHLY, CDR2 FYNNEI. DNA for the CDR3: TGTGCCAGCAGGAAGGGGGCTGGGGGCCAGCCCCAGCATTTT. Its protein product is CASRKGAGGQPQHF. Looking up the rest from reference TRBV2 and TRBJ1-5 gives the full variable domain: EPEVTQTPSHQVTQMGQEVILRCVPISNHLYFYWYRQILGQKVEFLVSFYNNEISEKSEIFDDQFSVERPDGSNFTLKIRSTKLEDSAMYFCASRKGAGGQPQHFGDGTRLSIL.

This clone has ten or more counts. This chain links TRBV5-6 with TRBJ2-5; D unresolved. CDR3 size: 13 residues. Per the germline V gene, CDR1 is SGHDT and CDR2 is YYEEEE. The V end lost 1 base, the J end lost 2 bases, and 6 bases lay between the germline ends. For the CDR3, the DNA is TGTGCCAGCAGCTTGCCAGCGCAAGAGACCCAGTACTTC. This codes for CASSLPAQETQYF.

The chain links TRBV19 to TRBJ2-1; TRBD2 matches at 11 bases. V was clipped by 6 bases and J by 7 bases; unmatched bases: 14. There are 17 residues in the CDR3. Germline CDR1 is LNHDA and CDR2 is SQIVND (reference sequence). The CDR3 sequence: CASREWGSSGRRNEQFF. CDR3 nucleotides: TGTGCCAGTAGAGAGTGGGGATCTAGCGGGAGGAGGAATGAGCAGTTCTTC.

The V gene is TRBV6-6, the J gene TRBJ1-5; maybe TRBD1 (6 bases). Germline assignment: CDR1 MNHNY and CDR2 SVGAGI (reference sequence). The CDR3 covers 14 residues. The germline V and J ends were trimmed by 8 bases and 0 bases, with 11 bases remaining between them. The CDR3 here is CASRDNPSNQPQHF. The DNA of the CDR3 is TGTGCCAGCCGGGACAACCCTAGCAATCAGCCCCAGCATTTT.

The V gene is TRBV4-1, the J gene TRBJ2-3; D gene ambiguous. The V end lost 0 bases, the J end lost 2 bases, and 9 bases lay between the germline ends. The CDR3 totals 15 residues. CDR1 MGHRA and CDR2 YSYEKL come from the germline V gene. The CDR3 spells CASSQEPLSTDTQYF. Written as DNA, the CDR3 is TGCGCCAGCAGCCAAGAACCCCTCTCCACAGATACGCAGTATTTT.

The gene calls are TRBV27 and TRBJ2-5, with TRBD1 matching over 8 bases. This CDR3 is 19 amino acids long. V gave up 5 bases and J gave up 5 bases; unmatched junction bases: 22. CDR1 is MNHEY and CDR2 is SMNVEV in the germline V gene (reference sequence). The DNA for the CDR3 is TGTGCCAGCAGTACCCCGGATGGCGCCCGGACAGGGCGAGGGGAGACCCAGTACTTC. Translated, it gives CASSTPDGARTGRGETQYF.

V and J are TRBV27 and TRBJ1-4, with D possibly TRBD1 on 6 matching bases. The CDR3 extends over 14 amino acids. Trimming removed 6 bases from V and 3 bases from J, with 11 bases in between. Per the germline V gene, CDR1 is MNHEY and CDR2 is SMNVEV (reference sequence). For the CDR3, the DNA is TGTGCCAGCAGAAGGGGGACCGCTAATGAAAAACTGTTTTTT. Translated, it gives CASRRGTANEKLFF.

The rearrangement joins TRBV5-6 to TRBJ1-5; 7 bases agree with TRBD1. V lost 2 bases and J lost 3; bases outside the gene matches: 2. The CDR3 has 14 residues. Per the germline V gene, CDR1 is SGHDT and CDR2 is YYEEEE. The CDR3 loop reads CASSFRGNNQPQHF. The CDR3 bases are TGTGCCAGCAGCTTCAGGGGGAACAATCAGCCCCAGCATTTT.

V gene TRBV10-3 combines with J gene TRBJ2-2; TRBD2 agrees at 13 bases. J was trimmed by 3 bases and V by 10 bases; bases with no gene match: 2. The germline V gene has CDR1 ENHRY and CDR2 SYGVKD. The CDR3 loop spans 14 amino acids. CDR3 in amino acids: CATGLAGDTGELFF. CDR3 in DNA: TGTGCCACAGGACTAGCGGGGGACACCGGGGAGCTGTTTTTT.

The rearrangement links TRBV19 to TRBJ2-5, with TRBD1 identical over 8 bases. CDR1 LNHDA and CDR2 SQIVND come from the germline V gene (reference sequence). The J segment lost 5 bases and the V segment lost 8 bases, leaving 10 bases of the junction unmatched. CDR3 length: 14 residues. The CDR3, as DNA: TGTGCCAGTTCCGTGACAGGGGTGACTGAGACCCAGTACTTC. Its translation: CASSVTGVTETQYF.

J is TRBJ2-1 and V is TRBV7-8; TRBD2 matches 7 bases. V shed 4 bases, J shed 9 bases, and the junction held 6 bases outside the gene matches. This CDR3 contains 13 residues. Looked up from germline, CDR1 is SGHVS and CDR2 is FQNEAQ. As DNA, the CDR3 is TGTGCCAGCAGCTCCTACGGCGGGGGTGAGCAGTTCTTC. Protein: CASSSYGGGEQFF.

The V gene is TRBV18, the J gene TRBJ1-3; D unresolved. The CDR3 runs to 14 residues. Trimming cost V 1 base and J 8 bases, with 12 bases left between them. The germline CDR1 and CDR2 sequences are KGHSH and LQKENI. This CDR3 reads CASSPQGKADTIYF. In nucleotides, the CDR3 is TGTGCCAGCTCACCACAGGGTAAAGCTGACACCATATATTTT.

This rearrangement joins TRBV7-8 to TRBJ2-7; D is perhaps TRBD1 (5 bases). This CDR3 has 16 amino acids. Trimming took off 5 bases at V and 3 bases at J, with 20 bases between the two ends. Germline V gene data show CDR1 as SGHVS and CDR2 as FQNEAQ. The CDR3 is CASSPGPGYQLYEQYF. DNA for the CDR3: TGTGCCAGCAGCCCAGGCCCAGGGTACCAACTCTACGAGCAGTACTTC.

V is TRBV29-1 and J is TRBJ2-3; TRBD2 agrees at 12 bases. This CDR3 is 17 amino acids long. The J segment lost 0 bases and the V segment lost 8 bases, leaving 12 bases of the junction unmatched. Looked up from germline, CDR1 is SQVTM and CDR2 is ANQGSEA. The CDR3 region is CSFWGTSGSHSTDTQYF. The CDR3 DNA is TGCAGCTTTTGGGGGACTAGCGGGTCACATAGCACAGATACGCAGTATTTT.

The chain combines TRBV28 with TRBJ2-7; 8 positions agree with TRBD1. This CDR3 comprises 14 residues. V was pared by 7 bases and J by 4 bases, with 9 bases of the junction left unmatched. Germline loops: CDR1 MDHEN, CDR2 SYDVKM. This chain's CDR3 is CASNVPDRVYEQYF. The CDR3 DNA is TGTGCCAGCAATGTCCCGGACAGGGTGTACGAGCAGTACTTC.

This rearrangement joins TRBV27 to TRBJ1-1; D perhaps matches TRBD1 (5 bases). The ends were cut back, 2 bases at V and 0 bases at J, with 7 bases in the middle. The CDR3 spans 14 residues. Germline V gives CDR1 MNHEY, CDR2 SMNVEV (reference sequence). Here the CDR3 reads CASSLQQVNTEAFF. CDR3 nucleotide sequence: TGTGCCAGCAGTTTACAACAGGTGAACACTGAAGCTTTCTTT.

The V call is TRBV27, the J call TRBJ1-3; tentative D call: TRBD1 (5 bases). The V and J ends lost 4 bases and 1 base respectively, with 11 bases between them. Germline CDR1 and CDR2: MNHEY and SMNVEV (reference sequence). CDR3 length: 15 residues. DNA for the CDR3: TGTGCCAGCAGTTCGCCCGGGACGTCTGGAAACACCATATATTTT. Encoded protein: CASSSPGTSGNTIYF.

Worth noting for this clone: The sample holds other DNA sequences that translate to the same CDR3. This chain connects TRBV18 to TRBJ1-5; 9 nucleotides align to TRBD1. Per the germline V gene, CDR1 is KGHSH and CDR2 is LQKENI. The CDR3 contains 15 residues. Trimming at V came to 3 bases and at J to 3 bases, leaving 3 bases not matched to a gene. The CDR3 DNA follows: TGTGCCAGCTCACCGGGACAGGGCGCCAATCAGCCCCAGCATTTT. Translation gives CASSPGQGANQPQHF.

The chain couples TRBV16 to TRBJ2-3, with D possibly called TRBD1 or TRBD2 (6 bases each). Trimming removed 4 bases at V and 2 bases at J, with 10 bases between. Germline V gene sequence: CDR1 KGHSY, CDR2 FQNENV. This CDR3 spans 14 amino acids. The chain's CDR3 is CASSRGTHTDTQYF. In DNA form, the CDR3 reads TGTGCCAGCAGCCGCGGGACACACACAGATACGCAGTATTTT.

This chain joins TRBV5-4 and TRBJ2-3; D possibly corresponds to TRBD1 (6 bases). CDR1 and CDR2 from the germline V gene are SGHNT and YYREEE (reference sequence). The CDR3 contains 13 residues. Trimming removed 4 bases from V and 4 bases from J, with 10 bases in between. CDR3 nucleotides: TGTGCCAGCAGCCCACAGGGTCCAGATACGCAGTATTTT. This gives the protein CASSPQGPDTQYF.

As DNA, the CDR3 is TGTGCCTGGAGTGTATCGGGGAACACCGGGGAGCTGTTTTTT. It yields the protein CAWSVSGNTGELFF. J is TRBJ2-2 and V is TRBV30, with D unclear. Germline V gives CDR1 GTSNPN, CDR2 SVGIG (reference sequence). The V end was cut by 0 bases, the J end by 1 base, with 6 bases between. The CDR3 length is 14 residues.

J is TRBJ2-2 and V is TRBV4-3; tentatively, D is TRBD1 (5 bases). Germline V gene lookup returns CDR1 LGHNA and CDR2 YSLEER. V dropped 0 bases and J dropped 0 bases, with 8 bases sitting between them. The CDR3 has 16 residues. The CDR3 bases are TGCGCCAGCAGCCAAGATCCGACAGCGAACACCGGGGAGCTGTTTTTT. Translation gives CASSQDPTANTGELFF.

This chain uses TRBV4-1 with TRBJ2-1, with TRBD2 matching over 9 bases. V dropped 2 bases and J dropped 8; count of bases not matched to a gene: 7. Germline V gene lookup returns CDR1 MGHRA and CDR2 YSYEKL. CDR3 size: 15 residues. Written as DNA, the CDR3 is TGCGCCAGCAGCCAATTCGGGCGGGAGGGCCATGAGCAGTTCTTC. Translated: CASSQFGREGHEQFF.

V is TRBV28 and J is TRBJ2-1; TRBD2 aligns across 9 bases. CDR1 is MDHEN, CDR2 SYDVKM, per germline. The CDR3 is 15 amino acids. The V segment lost 6 bases and the J segment 2 bases; nucleotides outside the gene matches: 5. The CDR3 DNA reads as TGTGCCAGCAGCCTTAGCGGGAGCGCCTACAATGAGCAGTTCTTC. Residues: CASSLSGSAYNEQFF.

The J gene is TRBJ2-4, the V gene TRBV18; 12 positions match TRBD1. From germline, CDR1 is KGHSH and CDR2 LQKENI. This CDR3 is 15 amino acids long. The J segment lost 8 bases and the V segment lost 1 base, leaving 3 bases of the junction unmatched. The CDR3 reads CASSPRDRGRDIQYF. The CDR3 DNA reads as TGTGCCAGCTCACCACGGGACAGGGGGCGGGACATTCAGTACTTC. The full variable domain, rest sourced from reference TRBV18 and TRBJ2-4, is NAGVMQNPRHLVRRRGQEARLRCSPMKGHSHVYWYRQLPEEGLKFMVYLQKENIIDESGMPKERFSAEFPKEGPSILRIQQVVRGDSAAYFCASSPRDRGRDIQYFGAGTRLSVL.

V and J are TRBV7-8 and TRBJ2-2; 15 nucleotides align to TRBD2. Germline V gene data show CDR1 as SGHVS and CDR2 as FQNEAQ. V was pared by 6 bases and J by 3 bases, with 5 bases of the junction left unmatched. The CDR3 covers 17 residues. CDR3 sequence reads: CASRAGTSGRYTGELFF. For the CDR3, the DNA is TGTGCCAGCAGGGCCGGGACTAGCGGGAGGTACACCGGGGAGCTGTTTTTT. Variable domain in full (rest from reference TRBV7-8 and TRBJ2-2): GAGVSQSPRYKVAKRGQDVALRCDPISGHVSLFWYQQALGQGPEFLTYFQNEAQLDKSGLPSDRFFAERPEGSVSTLKIQRTQQEDSAVYLCASRAGTSGRYTGELFFGEGSRLTVL.

There are many counts of this clone. The chain links TRBV18 to TRBJ2-7; tentatively, D is TRBD1 or TRBD2 (5 bases each). The CDR3 spans 15 residues. Germline CDR1 is KGHSH and CDR2 is LQKENI. V gave up 4 bases and J gave up 0 bases, with 13 bases separating them. CDR3 in DNA: TGTGCCAGCTCACAAAGCCGGGACCACTCCTACGAGCAGTACTTC. Its translation: CASSQSRDHSYEQYF.